Many counts were recorded for the clone carrying this T cell receptor beta chain. Its specificity is unknown. The data belong to a study of CD8 T cells in ankylosing spondylitis. Findings of the study overall: What seemed typical of ankylosing spondylitis blood was a TCR beta motif built from eight highly homologous variants.

Germline-derived CDR1 and CDR2 are LGHDT and YNNKEL (reference sequence). Germline trimming cut 5 bases from V and 4 bases from J; bases unmatched to any gene: 9. This CDR3 comprises 15 residues. Using its own MiXCR run on the 5' RACE reads, TCRdb lists one record per CDR3 protein. The data show a few hundred thousand distinct CDR3 sequences, with approximately 20% seen just once and about two fifths held by the top ten. The V gene is TRBV3-1, the J gene TRBJ2-7; 9 nucleotides match TRBD2. This TCR was sampled from a male donor with ankylosing spondylitis. The sequenced material came from blood, either unsorted or a sorted T cell fraction (not recorded which). The CDR3 protein is CASSYLAGASYEQYF. The CDR3 coding sequence is TGTGCCAGCAGCTACTTAGCGGGAGCTTCTTACGAGCAGTACTTC.